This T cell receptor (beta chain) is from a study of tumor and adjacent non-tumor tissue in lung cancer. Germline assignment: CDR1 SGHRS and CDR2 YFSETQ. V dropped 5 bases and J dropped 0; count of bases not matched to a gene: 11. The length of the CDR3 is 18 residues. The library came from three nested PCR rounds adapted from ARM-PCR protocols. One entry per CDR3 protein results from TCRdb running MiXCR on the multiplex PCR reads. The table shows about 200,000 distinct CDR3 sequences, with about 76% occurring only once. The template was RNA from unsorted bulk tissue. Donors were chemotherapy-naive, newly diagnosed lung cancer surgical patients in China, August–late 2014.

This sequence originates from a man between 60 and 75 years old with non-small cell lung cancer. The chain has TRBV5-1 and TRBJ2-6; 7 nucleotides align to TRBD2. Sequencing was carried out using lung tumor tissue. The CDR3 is CASRPGTTTVSGANVLTF. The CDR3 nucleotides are TGCGCCAGCAGGCCTGGGACTACCACTGTCTCTGGGGCCAACGTCCTGACTTTC.